The 4 T cell receptor beta chains given below trace back to one sample, sequenced in a study of CD8+ T cells in alopecia areata. Following extraction, RNA underwent reverse transcription to cDNA, which served as the sequencing template. TCRdb keeps only in-frame clones here, not all; method: immunoSEQ multiplex PCR. The profile shows under 75,000 clones, about half of them singletons. Sequences were derived from CD8+ T cells sorted from blood, sampled at week 0. These receptors were taken from a human donor with alopecia areata.

The V gene is TRBV19, the J gene TRBJ2-1, with a tentative D call TRBD1 (6 bases). V was clipped by 4 bases and J by 9 bases, with 7 bases between them. Germline V gene data show CDR1 as LNHDA and CDR2 as SQIVND (reference sequence). The length of the CDR3 is 11 residues. CDR3 nucleotides: TGTGCCAGTAGTACAGGGGTTGAGCAGTTCTTC. This codes for CASSTGVEQFF. Filled out from reference TRBV19 and TRBJ2-1, the complete variable domain reads DGGITQSPKYLFRKEGQNVTLSCEQNLNHDAMYWYRQDPGQGLRLIYYSQIVNDFQKGDIAEGYSVSREKKESFPLTVTSAQKNPTAFYLCASSTGVEQFFGPGTRLTVL.

This rearrangement joins TRBV7-9 to TRBJ2-1, with no clear D. V dropped 1 base and J dropped 7 bases, with 14 bases sitting between them. CDR3 length equals 15 residues. Germline CDR1 SEHNR, CDR2 FQNEAQ (reference sequence). This chain's CDR3 is CASSLGPISGNEQFF. CDR3 DNA sequence: TGTGCCAGCAGCTTAGGACCGATCTCTGGGAATGAGCAGTTCTTC.

The CDR3 nucleotides read TGCGCCAGCAGCACAACTAGCGGGAGGGCCACCTACGAGCAGTACTTC. The encoded protein is CASSTTSGRATYEQYF. The rearrangement links TRBV5-1 to TRBJ2-7; 13 bases are shared with TRBD2. The V and J ends lost 4 bases and 2 bases, in that order; junction bases with no gene match: 6. The length of the CDR3 is 16 residues. Germline V gives CDR1 SGHRS, CDR2 YFSETQ.

This clone was observed a handful of times. The chain employs TRBV23-1 and TRBJ2-3; D tentatively fits TRBD1 or TRBD2 (7 bases each). TRBV23-1 qualifies as an ORF whose function is uncertain. The CDR3 totals 18 residues. Trimming stripped 6 bases from V and 1 base from J, with 23 bases between. CDR3 bases: TGCGCCAGCAGGAGACAGGGACTAATCTTGAGTGGCACAGATACGCAGTATTTT. Protein: CASRRQGLILSGTDTQYF.